This TCR beta chain was recovered during a study of T cell repertoires in cytomegalovirus infection. Study context: Indicated by public TCR beta signatures were CMV infection and matching HLA type.

The J segment lost 3 bases and the V segment lost 7 bases, leaving 3 bases of the junction unmatched. The germline gives CDR1 MNHEY, CDR2 SVGEGT. This CDR3 contains 13 residues. Whole-study results and caveats: Totalled public TCR beta family frequency picked out people who carried CMV plus the relevant HLA.

TCRdb reanalysed the reads using MiXCR and keeps one entry per CDR3 protein. The sample holds 360,000 or so distinct CDR3 sequences; roughly a third are singletons and the top ten take less than 15%. Of note for this clonotype: Antigen unknown.

The chain combines TRBV6-2 or TRBV6-3 with TRBJ2-5, with TRBD2 matching 9 bases. Sequencing used cultured PBMCs, obtained from culture after CMV antigen stimulation. The TCR originated in a human donor in good health (CMV status not recorded). Some clones in this sample may be carry-over from other donors' samples. The CDR3 protein is CASNRLAEETQYF. Written as DNA, the CDR3 is TGTGCCAGCAACCGACTAGCGGAAGAGACCCAGTACTTC.